The 19 T cell receptor beta chains in this list originate from one sample, sequenced in a study of pediatric ulcerative colitis. This table comes from immunoSEQ multiplex PCR, and its TCRdb copy is limited to in-frame clones, with some not included. The data show tens of thousands of clones, just over 75% seen once. Sequencing used blood. These receptors all stem from a boy younger than 18 with moderate ulcerative colitis.

This clone was found a few times. This chain links TRBV19 with TRBJ1-2, with D uncertain. The CDR3 extends over 13 amino acids. Germline CDR1 LNHDA, CDR2 SQIVND (reference sequence). V was pared by 0 bases and J by 7 bases, with 9 bases between. The CDR3 DNA is TGTGCCAGTAGTATAGATGGAGGAGGTGGCTACACCTTC. Amino acids: CASSIDGGGGYTF.

The chain employs TRBV6-6 and TRBJ2-7, with 9 bases aligning to TRBD1. The CDR3 sequence is 13 residues long. Germline CDR1 and CDR2: MNHNY and SVGAGI (reference sequence). With V trimmed by 10 bases and J by 5 bases, 9 bases remained unmatched. CDR3 region: CATTGQGNHEQYF. In DNA form, the CDR3 reads TGTGCCACCACAGGACAGGGGAATCACGAGCAGTACTTC.

Only one count was recorded for this clone. V and J are TRBV6-5 and TRBJ2-7; no definite D call. CDR1 is MNHEY, CDR2 SVGAGI, per germline. Between the trimmed V and J ends, which lost 4 bases and 6 bases, there was a span of 13 bases. The CDR3 contains 13 residues. Here the CDR3 DNA reads TGTGCCAGCAGTTCAAGCGCCCGCCGCGAGCAGTACTTC. Translating gives CASSSSARREQYF.

This chain links TRBV29-1 with TRBJ2-3, with 9 bases fitting TRBD2. Germline CDR1 reads SQVTM; CDR2 reads ANQGSEA. The CDR3 loop spans 14 amino acids. The J segment lost 8 bases and the V segment lost 8 bases, leaving 14 bases of the junction unmatched. CDR3 loop: CSLRLAGGPATQYF. The CDR3, as DNA: TGCAGCCTTCGTCTCGCGGGAGGGCCCGCTACGCAGTATTTT.

V gene TRBV4-1 combines with J gene TRBJ2-4; D is ambiguous. The CDR3 length is 19 residues. Germline V gene sequence: CDR1 MGHRA, CDR2 YSYEKL. V dropped 0 bases and J dropped 1 base, with 19 bases sitting between them. The CDR3 here is CASSQDRGRTLRAKNIQYF. CDR3 in DNA: TGCGCCAGCAGCCAAGATCGAGGTCGGACCCTCAGGGCCAAAAACATTCAGTACTTC.

J is TRBJ2-5 and V is TRBV5-1; TRBD1 matches 12 bases. Germline CDR1 reads SGHRS; CDR2 reads YFSETQ. The CDR3 totals 19 residues. V shed 2 bases, J shed 9 bases, and the junction held 20 bases outside the gene matches. The CDR3 sequence is CASSLLGTGGMDQEMAQYF. CDR3 nucleotide sequence: TGCGCCAGCAGCTTACTCGGGACAGGGGGCATGGATCAAGAGATGGCCCAGTACTTC.

The chain is built from TRBV5-1 and TRBJ2-7, with 7 bases that match TRBD1. The V gene's germline CDR1 is SGHRS and CDR2 YFSETQ. The V and J ends lost 0 bases and 4 bases, in that order; junction bases with no gene match: 7. The CDR3 is 15 amino acids. The CDR3 bases are TGCGCCAGCAGCTTGGTAGGGGGCATCTCTTACGAGCAGTACTTC. Translated: CASSLVGGISYEQYF. The complete variable domain, with remaining parts taken from reference TRBV5-1 and TRBJ2-7, reads KAGVTQTPRYLIKTRGQQVTLSCSPISGHRSVSWYQQTPGQGLQFLFEYFSETQRNKGNFPGRFSGRQFSNSRSEMNVSTLELGDSALYLCASSLVGGISYEQYFGPGTRLTVT.

This clone was counted a single time. The chain employs TRBV6-6 and TRBJ2-5; 7 positions match TRBD1. This CDR3 is built from 14 residues. The J segment lost 2 bases and the V segment lost 2 bases, leaving 2 bases of the junction unmatched. CDR1 and CDR2 (germline): MNHNY, SVGAGI (reference sequence). The CDR3 loop is CASSYGQAQETQYF. The DNA of the CDR3 is TGTGCCAGCAGTTACGGACAGGCGCAAGAGACCCAGTACTTC.

The chain employs TRBV2 and TRBJ2-3; maybe TRBD2 (6 bases). V lost 3 bases and J lost 6, with 16 bases in between. This CDR3 has 15 residues. Germline-derived CDR1 and CDR2 are SNHLY and FYNNEI. CDR3 residues: CASSEFVGREDTQYF. The CDR3 DNA reads TGTGCCAGCAGTGAGTTTGTGGGTCGGGAGGATACGCAGTATTTT.

The rearrangement uses TRBV19 and TRBJ1-6; TRBD1 aligns across 8 bases. Trimming at V came to 5 bases and at J to 8 bases, leaving 17 bases not matched to a gene. There are 18 residues in the CDR3. CDR1 and CDR2 (germline): LNHDA, SQIVND (reference sequence). Here the CDR3 reads CASSPTGQGSARDSPLHF. In nucleotides, the CDR3 is TGTGCCAGTAGTCCGACCGGACAGGGCTCGGCTAGGGATTCACCCCTCCACTTT.

This clone was seen only once. This chain links TRBV19 with TRBJ1-2; tentatively, D is TRBD1 (6 bases). The CDR3 has 16 residues. Trimming shortened V by 8 bases and J by 4 bases, and 23 bases separated the two germline ends. Germline assignment: CDR1 LNHDA and CDR2 SQIVND (reference sequence). The CDR3 DNA reads TGTGCCAGTTCATCAAACGTCGGGGGGGCGCTCTATGGCTACACCTTC. Its translation is CASSSNVGGALYGYTF.

The chain uses TRBV7-9 and TRBJ2-7; 9 positions agree with TRBD2. The V gene end was trimmed by 5 bases and the J gene end by 5 bases; junction bases not matched to a gene: 19. CDR1 is SEHNR, CDR2 FQNEAQ, per germline (reference sequence). The CDR3 is made up of 18 amino acids. In DNA, the CDR3 is TGTGCCAGCAGCCCCCCCAGGCTAGCGGGAACCGATCCCAACGAGCAGTACTTC. Translation: CASSPPRLAGTDPNEQYF.

The chain is built from TRBV9 and TRBJ2-3; D gene uncertain. Trimming removed 6 bases at V and 2 bases at J, with 10 bases between. This CDR3 has 13 residues. Germline values: CDR1 SGDLS, CDR2 YYNGEE. The chain's CDR3 is CASTTGYTDTQYF. DNA for the CDR3: TGTGCCAGCACGACGGGTTACACAGATACGCAGTATTTT.

This clone was detected only once. The V and J genes are TRBV28 and TRBJ1-5; TRBD1 agrees at 8 bases. J gave up 2 bases and V 8 bases, and 14 bases lay outside the gene matches. The CDR3 runs 17 residues. CDR1 and CDR2 (germline): MDHEN, SYDVKM. The CDR3 coding sequence is TGTGCCAGCCGAGCCCGGGACAGGAGCCGGGGCAATCAGCCCCAGCATTTT. Translation gives CASRARDRSRGNQPQHF.

The rearrangement joins TRBV4-1 to TRBJ2-1; maybe TRBD2 (6 bases). There are 16 residues in the CDR3. From germline, CDR1 is MGHRA and CDR2 YSYEKL. The V and J ends lost 4 bases and 9 bases respectively, with 22 bases between them. The CDR3 DNA reads TGCGCCAGCAGCCGGCCCCGGGACTCCCTTTCCTCTGAGCAGTTCTTC. Amino acids: CASSRPRDSLSSEQFF.

The gene calls are TRBV18 and TRBJ1-2, with D perhaps matching TRBD1 (6 bases). V gave up 3 bases and J gave up 8 bases, with 19 bases separating them. Germline CDR1 reads KGHSH; CDR2 reads LQKENI. The CDR3 totals 15 residues. The CDR3 DNA reads as TGTGCCAGCTCACCTGATGGACAGCCACCTCGGGGCTACACCTTC. This gives the protein CASSPDGQPPRGYTF.

This sequence joins TRBV7-3 and TRBJ1-1; D uncertain. Trimming stripped 5 bases from V and 5 bases from J, with 9 bases between. The CDR3 consists of 12 residues. Germline values: CDR1 SGHTA, CDR2 FQGTGA. In DNA form, the CDR3 reads TGTGCCAGCAGCCCGGGAGGAACTGAAGCTTTCTTT. This codes for CASSPGGTEAFF. The whole variable domain, remainder taken from reference TRBV7-3 and TRBJ1-1, is GAGVSQTPSNKVTEKGKYVELRCDPISGHTALYWYRQSLGQGPEFLIYFQGTGAADDSGLPNDRFFAVRPEGSVSTLKIQRTERGDSAVYLCASSPGGTEAFFGQGTRLTVV.

The rearrangement links TRBV6-1 to TRBJ2-7, with D hard to call. The length of the CDR3 is 14 residues. The ends were cut back, 6 bases at V and 6 bases at J, with 18 bases in the middle. CDR1 is MNHNS and CDR2 is SASEGT in the germline V gene. The CDR3 coding sequence is TGTGCCAGCAGACAAGAGACGGGCACCTTCGAGCAGTACTTC. This encodes CASRQETGTFEQYF.

This clone was seen a single time. The CDR3 region has the DNA TGTGCCAGCAGCTTAGCCGGGGGGTTAGGCAATCAGCCCCAGCATTTT. Protein: CASSLAGGLGNQPQHF. The chain is built from TRBV7-6 and TRBJ1-5; tentative D call: TRBD1 (5 bases). The ends were cut back, 0 bases at V and 2 bases at J, with 11 bases in the middle. In germline, CDR1 is SGHVS, CDR2 FNYEAQ. CDR3 length: 16 residues.